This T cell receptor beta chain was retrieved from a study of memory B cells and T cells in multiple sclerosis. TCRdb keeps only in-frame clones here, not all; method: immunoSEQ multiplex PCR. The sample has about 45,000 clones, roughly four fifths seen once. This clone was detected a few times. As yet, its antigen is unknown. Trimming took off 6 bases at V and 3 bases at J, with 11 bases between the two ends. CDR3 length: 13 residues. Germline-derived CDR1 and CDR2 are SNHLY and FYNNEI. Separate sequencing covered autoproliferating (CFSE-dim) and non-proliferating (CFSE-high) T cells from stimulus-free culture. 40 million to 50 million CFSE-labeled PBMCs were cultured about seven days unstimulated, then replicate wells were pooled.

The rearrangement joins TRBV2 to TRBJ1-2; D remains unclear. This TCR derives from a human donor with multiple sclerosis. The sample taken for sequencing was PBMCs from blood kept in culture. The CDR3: CASSQAQYYGYTF. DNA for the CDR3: TGTGCCAGCAGCCAAGCGCAGTACTATGGCTACACCTTC.